Presented here are 9 T cell receptor beta chains from one specimen sequenced in a study of cytomegalovirus exposure and HLA in healthy donors. Produced via immunoSEQ multiplex PCR; TCRdb's table is partial and in-frame only. The sample shows some 140,000 clones, roughly four fifths of them seen only once. The sequenced material came from PBMCs. These receptors originate from a man younger than 45 in good health and CMV-seropositive.

V and J are TRBV6-5 and TRBJ1-5, with TRBD1 matching 9 bases. The CDR3 is made up of 15 amino acids. V lost 6 bases to trimming and J lost 6 bases; unmatched junction nucleotides: 9. Germline values: CDR1 MNHEY, CDR2 SVGAGI. The CDR3 DNA is TGTGCCAGCAGGCCTACAGGGGGCTCGTCTCAGCCCCAGCATTTT. Its protein product is CASRPTGGSSQPQHF.

This rearrangement joins TRBV7-8 to TRBJ2-3; TRBD2 matches at 9 bases. Germline V lookup: CDR1 SGHVS, CDR2 FQNEAQ. V was pared by 4 bases and J by 2 bases, with 10 bases of the junction left unmatched. This CDR3 spans 17 amino acids. Here the CDR3 DNA reads TGTGCCAGCAGCTCCGAAATAGCGGGGGAGTACACAGATACGCAGTATTTT. Its protein is CASSSEIAGEYTDTQYF.

The V and J genes are TRBV15 and TRBJ1-3, with unresolved D. The germline gives CDR1 LNHNV, CDR2 YYDKDF (reference sequence). CDR3 length equals 13 residues. Trimming removed 3 bases from V and 2 bases from J, with 5 bases in between. The CDR3 sequence: CATSRGPGNTIYF. For the CDR3, the DNA is TGTGCCACCAGCAGGGGCCCTGGAAACACCATATATTTT.

The V gene is TRBV7-9, the J gene TRBJ2-7; 14 positions match TRBD2. Unmatched junction bases numbered 8, after V lost 9 bases and J lost 4 bases. The CDR3 covers 15 residues. Germline CDR1 is SEHNR and CDR2 is FQNEAQ (reference sequence). CDR3 region: CARQRRTSGRYEQYF. Written as DNA, the CDR3 is TGTGCCAGGCAGAGGAGGACTAGCGGGAGGTACGAGCAGTACTTC.

V is TRBV4-1 and J is TRBJ2-2; 7 positions agree with TRBD2. CDR3 length: 14 amino acids. The ends lost 4 bases at V and 9 bases at J; junction bases unmatched: 8. The germline gives CDR1 MGHRA, CDR2 YSYEKL. For the CDR3, the DNA is TGCGCCAGCAGCCTGGGGAGGGAAGGGCGGGAGCTGTTTTTT. Translating gives CASSLGREGRELFF.

The chain employs TRBV7-2 and TRBJ1-2, with D possibly TRBD1 on 6 matching bases. The germline gives CDR1 SGHTA, CDR2 FQGNSA. CDR3 length equals 12 residues. Trimming took off 3 bases at V and 6 bases at J, with 8 bases between the two ends. The CDR3 is CASSFYRDGYTF. The CDR3 DNA reads as TGTGCCAGCAGCTTCTACAGGGATGGCTACACCTTC.

V and J are TRBV10-2 and TRBJ2-1; a possible D gene is TRBD2 (7 bases). Trimming took off 7 bases at V and 1 base at J, with 17 bases between the two ends. The CDR3 length is 16 residues. Per germline, CDR1 WSHSY and CDR2 SAAADI. DNA of the CDR3: TGCGCCAGCACCCGATCCGGGGGGCCGTCCTACAATGAGCAGTTCTTC. Translation: CASTRSGGPSYNEQFF.

The V call is TRBV29-1, the J call TRBJ2-1, with 8 bases that match TRBD2. The J segment lost 10 bases and the V segment lost 7 bases, leaving 15 bases of the junction unmatched. Germline CDR1 is SQVTM and CDR2 is ANQGSEA. The CDR3 is 14 amino acids. The CDR3 sequence is CSAGEQREFHEQFF. CDR3 nucleotide sequence: TGCAGCGCCGGGGAGCAGCGGGAGTTCCACGAGCAGTTCTTC.

The CDR3 sequence: CASSLIGGPQFF. The DNA of the CDR3 is TGTGCCAGCAGCTTAATAGGGGGTCCACAGTTCTTC. V and J are TRBV7-6 and TRBJ2-1, with D possibly being TRBD1 (6 bases). The germline gives CDR1 SGHVS, CDR2 FNYEAQ. This CDR3 is 12 amino acids long. Between the trimmed V and J ends, which lost 2 bases and 13 bases, there was a span of 12 bases. Complete variable domain (other parts from reference TRBV7-6 and TRBJ2-1): GAGVSQSPRYKVTKRGQDVALRCDPISGHVSLYWYRQALGQGPEFLTYFNYEAQQDKSGLPNDRFSAERPEGSISTLTIQRTEQRDSAMYRCASSLIGGPQFFGPGTRLTVL.